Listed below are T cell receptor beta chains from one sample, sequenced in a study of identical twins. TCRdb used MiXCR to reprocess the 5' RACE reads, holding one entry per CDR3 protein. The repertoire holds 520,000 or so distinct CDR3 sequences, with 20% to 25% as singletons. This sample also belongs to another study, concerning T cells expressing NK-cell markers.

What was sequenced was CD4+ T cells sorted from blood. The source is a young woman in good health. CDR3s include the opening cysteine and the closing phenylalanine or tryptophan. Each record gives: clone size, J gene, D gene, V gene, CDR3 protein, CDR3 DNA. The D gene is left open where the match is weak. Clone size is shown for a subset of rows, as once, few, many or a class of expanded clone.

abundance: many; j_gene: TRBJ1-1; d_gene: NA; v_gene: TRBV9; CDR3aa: CASSVYGGTAEAFF; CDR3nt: TGTGCCAGCAGCGTATATGGGGGTACGGCCGAAGCTTTCTTT
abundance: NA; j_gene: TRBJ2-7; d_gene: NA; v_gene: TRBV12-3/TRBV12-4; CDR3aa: CASSPWGRSSYEQYF; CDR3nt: TGTGCCAGCAGCCCGTGGGGCAGGAGCTCCTACGAGCAGTACTTC
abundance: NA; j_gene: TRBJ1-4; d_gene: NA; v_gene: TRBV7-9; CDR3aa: CASSFSGLPGEKLFF; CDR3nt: TGTGCCAGCAGCTTTTCGGGGCTCCCAGGCGAAAAACTGTTTTTT
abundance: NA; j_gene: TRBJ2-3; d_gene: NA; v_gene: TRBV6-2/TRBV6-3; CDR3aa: CASTPQDPSFGDTQYF; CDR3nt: TGTGCCAGCACCCCTCAGGATCCAAGCTTTGGGGATACGCAGTATTTT
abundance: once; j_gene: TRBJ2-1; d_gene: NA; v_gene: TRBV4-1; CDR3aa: CASRDPGTLSYNEQFF; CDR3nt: TGCGCCAGCCGCGACCCCGGGACCCTATCTTACAATGAGCAGTTCTTC
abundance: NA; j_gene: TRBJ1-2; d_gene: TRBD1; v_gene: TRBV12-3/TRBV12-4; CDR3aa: CASSFGTESGYTF; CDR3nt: TGTGCCAGCAGTTTTGGGACAGAGAGCGGCTACACCTTC
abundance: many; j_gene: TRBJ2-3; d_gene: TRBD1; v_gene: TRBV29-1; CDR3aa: CSVGGQGPDTQYF; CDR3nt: TGCAGCGTCGGGGGACAGGGCCCAGATACGCAGTATTTT
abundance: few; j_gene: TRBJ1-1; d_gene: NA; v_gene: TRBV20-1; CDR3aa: CSARVSLHGQNTEAFF; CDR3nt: TGCAGTGCTAGAGTATCCCTCCACGGACAGAACACTGAAGCTTTCTTT
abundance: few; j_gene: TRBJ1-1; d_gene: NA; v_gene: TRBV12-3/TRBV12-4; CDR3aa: CASSAGAQAFF; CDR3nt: TGTGCCAGCAGTGCAGGGGCTCAGGCTTTCTTT
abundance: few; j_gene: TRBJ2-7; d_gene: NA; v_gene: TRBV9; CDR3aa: CASSATDKYSYEQYF; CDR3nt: TGTGCCAGCAGCGCCACGGACAAATACTCCTACGAGCAGTACTTC
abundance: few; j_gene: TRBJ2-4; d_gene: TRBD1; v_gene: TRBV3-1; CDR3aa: CASSQAGQGANIQYF; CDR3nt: TGTGCCAGCAGCCAAGCGGGACAGGGGGCGAACATTCAGTACTTC
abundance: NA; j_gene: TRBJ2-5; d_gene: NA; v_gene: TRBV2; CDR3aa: CASKWRSQETQYF; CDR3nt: TGTGCCAGCAAATGGCGGTCCCAAGAGACCCAGTACTTC
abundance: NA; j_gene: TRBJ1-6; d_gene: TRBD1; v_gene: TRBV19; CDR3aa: CATRTGLNSPLHF; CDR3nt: TGTGCCACGCGGACAGGGTTAAATTCACCCCTCCACTTT
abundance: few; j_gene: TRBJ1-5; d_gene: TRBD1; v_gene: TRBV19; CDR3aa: CASSKGGQGWQPQHF; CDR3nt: TGTGCCAGTAGTAAAGGGGGACAGGGTTGGCAGCCCCAGCATTTT
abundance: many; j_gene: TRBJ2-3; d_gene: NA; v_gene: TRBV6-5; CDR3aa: CASSYDISTDTQYF; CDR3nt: TGTGCCAGCAGTTATGACATTAGCACAGATACGCAGTATTTT
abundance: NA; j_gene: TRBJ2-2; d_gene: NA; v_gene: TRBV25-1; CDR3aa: CASSERSGSGTGELFF; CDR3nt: TGTGCCAGCAGTGAAAGATCGGGTTCGGGTACCGGGGAGCTGTTTTTT
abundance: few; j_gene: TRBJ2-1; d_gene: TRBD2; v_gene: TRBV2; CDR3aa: CAQVRGDGNEQFF; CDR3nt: TGTGCCCAAGTACGGGGGGATGGCAATGAGCAGTTCTTC
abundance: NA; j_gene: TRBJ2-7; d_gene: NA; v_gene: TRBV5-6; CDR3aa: CASSTGLGLYEQYF; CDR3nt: TGTGCCAGCAGCACCGGGCTAGGGCTCTACGAGCAGTACTTC
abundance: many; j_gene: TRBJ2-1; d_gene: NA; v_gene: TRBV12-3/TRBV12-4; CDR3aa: CASRRGHNEQFF; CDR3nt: TGTGCCAGCAGGCGGGGGCACAATGAGCAGTTCTTC
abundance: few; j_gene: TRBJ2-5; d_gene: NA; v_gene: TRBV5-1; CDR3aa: CASSLGPGIQETQYF; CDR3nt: TGCGCCAGCAGCTTGGGACCAGGGATCCAAGAGACCCAGTACTTC
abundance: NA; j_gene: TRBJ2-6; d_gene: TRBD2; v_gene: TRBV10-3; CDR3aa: CAISEGAGGPSGANVLTF; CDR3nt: TGTGCCATCAGTGAGGGGGCGGGAGGGCCATCTGGGGCCAACGTCCTGACTTTC
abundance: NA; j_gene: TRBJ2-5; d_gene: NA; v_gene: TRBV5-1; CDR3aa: CASSLVTEETQYF; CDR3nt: TGCGCCAGCAGCTTGGTGACAGAAGAGACCCAGTACTTC
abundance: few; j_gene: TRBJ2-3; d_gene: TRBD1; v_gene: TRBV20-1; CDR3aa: CSARDGGTGRADTQYF; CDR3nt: TGCAGTGCTAGAGATGGTGGGACAGGGAGGGCAGATACGCAGTATTTT
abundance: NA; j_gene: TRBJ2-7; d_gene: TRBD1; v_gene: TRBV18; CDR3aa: CASSPFGTGTGEQYF; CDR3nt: TGTGCCAGCTCACCGTTTGGGACAGGGACAGGCGAGCAGTACTTC
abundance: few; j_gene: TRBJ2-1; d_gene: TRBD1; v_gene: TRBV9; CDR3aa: CASSPATGRAYNEQFF; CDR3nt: TGTGCCAGCAGCCCAGCGACAGGGAGAGCCTACAATGAGCAGTTCTTC
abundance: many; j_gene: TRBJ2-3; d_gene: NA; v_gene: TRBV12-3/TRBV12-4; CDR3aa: CASSTTLPSLTDTQYF; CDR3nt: TGTGCCAGCAGCACGACTCTTCCTAGCCTCACAGATACGCAGTATTTT
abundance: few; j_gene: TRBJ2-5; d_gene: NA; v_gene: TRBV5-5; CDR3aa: CASSLITVETQYF; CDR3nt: TGTGCCAGCAGCTTGATTACAGTAGAGACCCAGTACTTC
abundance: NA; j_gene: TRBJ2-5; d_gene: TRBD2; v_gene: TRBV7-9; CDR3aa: CASSQGTSGGWGETQYF; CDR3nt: TGTGCCAGCAGCCAGGGGACTAGCGGAGGATGGGGAGAGACCCAGTACTTC
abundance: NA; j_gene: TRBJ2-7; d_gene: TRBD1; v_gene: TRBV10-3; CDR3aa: CAISSTGGPTYEQYF; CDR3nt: TGTGCCATCTCTTCGACAGGGGGGCCAACCTACGAGCAGTACTTC
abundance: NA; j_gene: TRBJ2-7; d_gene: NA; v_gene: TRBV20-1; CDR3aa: CSAKGVLPSYEQYF; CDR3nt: TGCAGTGCTAAAGGGGTACTACCCTCCTACGAGCAGTACTTC
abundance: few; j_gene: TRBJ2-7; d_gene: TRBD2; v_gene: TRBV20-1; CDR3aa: CSARARLAASYEQYF; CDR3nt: TGCAGTGCTAGGGCTAGACTAGCCGCATCCTACGAGCAGTACTTC
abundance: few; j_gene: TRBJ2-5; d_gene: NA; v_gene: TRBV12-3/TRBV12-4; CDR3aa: CASSLESGETQYF; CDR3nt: TGTGCCAGCAGTTTGGAAAGCGGGGAGACCCAGTACTTC
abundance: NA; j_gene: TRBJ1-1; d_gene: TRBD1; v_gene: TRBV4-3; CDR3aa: CASSQALGQGTEAFF; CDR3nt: TGCGCCAGCAGCCAAGCCTTAGGACAGGGCACTGAAGCTTTCTTT
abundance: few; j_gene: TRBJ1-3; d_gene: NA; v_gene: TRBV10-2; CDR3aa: CASRGGGNTIYF; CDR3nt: TGCGCCAGCAGAGGAGGGGGAAACACCATATATTTT
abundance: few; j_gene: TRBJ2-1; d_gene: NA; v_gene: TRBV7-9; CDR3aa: CASSLDEPSEFF; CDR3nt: TGTGCCAGCAGTCTAGACGAGCCATCGGAGTTCTTC
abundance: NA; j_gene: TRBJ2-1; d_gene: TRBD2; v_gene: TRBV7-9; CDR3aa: CASSSKSASGSRHEQFF; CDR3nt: TGTGCCAGCAGCTCAAAGTCCGCTAGCGGGAGTCGGCATGAGCAGTTCTTC
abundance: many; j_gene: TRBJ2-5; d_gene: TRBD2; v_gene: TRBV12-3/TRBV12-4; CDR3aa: CASRAGTEQETQYF; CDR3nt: TGTGCCAGCAGAGCGGGGACGGAGCAAGAGACCCAGTACTTC
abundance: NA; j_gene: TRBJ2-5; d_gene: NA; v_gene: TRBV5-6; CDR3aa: CASSLTRGGQYF; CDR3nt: TGTGCCAGCAGCTTAACGAGGGGGGGCCAGTACTTC
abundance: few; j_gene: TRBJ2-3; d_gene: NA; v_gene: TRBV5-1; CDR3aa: CASSLDRYSADTQYF; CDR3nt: TGCGCCAGCAGCTTAGACAGGTATAGCGCAGATACGCAGTATTTT
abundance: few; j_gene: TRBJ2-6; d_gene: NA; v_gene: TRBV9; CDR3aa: CASSVDGQPGANVLTF; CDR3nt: TGTGCCAGCAGCGTAGACGGGCAGCCAGGGGCCAACGTCCTGACTTTC
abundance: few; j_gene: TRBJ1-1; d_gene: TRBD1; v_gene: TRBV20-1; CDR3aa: CSARVGRGVSVNTEAFF; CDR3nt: TGCAGTGCTAGAGTCGGCAGGGGGGTTAGTGTAAACACTGAAGCTTTCTTT
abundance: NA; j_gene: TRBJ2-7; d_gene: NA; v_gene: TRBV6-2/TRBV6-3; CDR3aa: CASSYQGAEQYF; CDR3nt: TGTGCCAGCAGTTACCAGGGTGCCGAGCAGTACTTC
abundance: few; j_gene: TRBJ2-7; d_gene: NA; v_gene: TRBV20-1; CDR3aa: CSASQGGTYEQYF; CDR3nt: TGCAGTGCTAGTCAGGGGGGCACGTACGAGCAGTACTTC
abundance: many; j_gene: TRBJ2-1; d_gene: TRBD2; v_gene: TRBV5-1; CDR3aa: CASSLLAGGGNEQFF; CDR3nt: TGCGCCAGCAGCTTACTAGCGGGAGGGGGAAATGAGCAGTTCTTC
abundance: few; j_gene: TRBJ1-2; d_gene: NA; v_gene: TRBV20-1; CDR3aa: CSASRRATNYGYTF; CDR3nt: TGCAGTGCTAGTCGCCGGGCAACTAACTATGGCTACACCTTC
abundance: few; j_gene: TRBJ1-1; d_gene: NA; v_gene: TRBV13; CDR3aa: CASSPPGRGYRAFF; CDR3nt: TGTGCCAGCAGCCCCCCCGGGCGAGGGTACAGGGCTTTCTTT
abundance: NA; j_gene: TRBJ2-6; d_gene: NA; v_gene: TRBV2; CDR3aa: CASSEVTGGANVLTF; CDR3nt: TGTGCCAGCAGTGAGGTGACGGGTGGGGCCAACGTCCTGACTTTC
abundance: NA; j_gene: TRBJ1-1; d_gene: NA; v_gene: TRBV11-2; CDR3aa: CASSTGRTSWNTEAFF; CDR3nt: TGTGCCAGCAGCACCGGAAGGACGAGTTGGAACACTGAAGCTTTCTTT
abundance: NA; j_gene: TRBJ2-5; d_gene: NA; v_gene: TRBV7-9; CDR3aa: CASSFFGGGQETQYF; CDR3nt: TGTGCCAGCAGCTTCTTTGGGGGAGGTCAAGAGACCCAGTACTTC
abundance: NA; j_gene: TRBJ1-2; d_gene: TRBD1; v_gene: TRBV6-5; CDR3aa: CASSSWAGQPLWGYTF; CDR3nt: TGTGCCAGCAGTTCGTGGGCGGGACAGCCCTTGTGGGGCTACACCTTC
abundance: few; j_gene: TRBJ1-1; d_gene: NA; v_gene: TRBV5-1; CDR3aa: CASSFRVGTEAFF; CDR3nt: TGCGCCAGCAGTTTCCGGGTAGGCACTGAAGCTTTCTTT
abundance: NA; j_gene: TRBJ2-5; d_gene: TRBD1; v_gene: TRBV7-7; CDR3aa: CASSLAGTGGAKTQYF; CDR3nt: TGTGCCAGCAGCTTGGCCGGGACAGGGGGCGCGAAGACCCAGTACTTC
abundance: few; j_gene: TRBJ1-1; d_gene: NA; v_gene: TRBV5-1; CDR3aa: CASSRGEWNTEAFF; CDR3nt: TGCGCCAGCAGCAGGGGGGAATGGAACACTGAAGCTTTCTTT